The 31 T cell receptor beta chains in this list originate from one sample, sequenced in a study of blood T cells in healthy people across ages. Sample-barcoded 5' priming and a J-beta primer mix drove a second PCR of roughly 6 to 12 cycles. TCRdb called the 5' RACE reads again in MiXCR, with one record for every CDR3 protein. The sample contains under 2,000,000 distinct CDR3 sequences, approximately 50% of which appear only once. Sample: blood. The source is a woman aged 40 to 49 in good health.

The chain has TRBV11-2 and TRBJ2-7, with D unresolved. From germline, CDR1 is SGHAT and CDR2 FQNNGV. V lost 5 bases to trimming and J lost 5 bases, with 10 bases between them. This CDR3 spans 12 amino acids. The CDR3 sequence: CASSLRIHEQYF. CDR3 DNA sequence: TGTGCCAGCAGCCTAAGAATCCACGAGCAGTACTTC. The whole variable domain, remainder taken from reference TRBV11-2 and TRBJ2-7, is EAGVAQSPRYKIIEKRQSVAFWCNPISGHATLYWYQQILGQGPKLLIQFQNNGVVDDSQLPKDRFSAERLKGVDSTLKIQPAKLEDSAVYLCASSLRIHEQYFGPGTRLTVT.

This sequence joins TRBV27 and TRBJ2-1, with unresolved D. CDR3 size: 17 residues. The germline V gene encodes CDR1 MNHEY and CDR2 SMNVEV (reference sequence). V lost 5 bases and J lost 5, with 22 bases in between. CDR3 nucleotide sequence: TGTGCCAGCAGTGGGTTGAAGACTGCGTCTCCTCACAATGAGCAGTTCTTC. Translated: CASSGLKTASPHNEQFF.

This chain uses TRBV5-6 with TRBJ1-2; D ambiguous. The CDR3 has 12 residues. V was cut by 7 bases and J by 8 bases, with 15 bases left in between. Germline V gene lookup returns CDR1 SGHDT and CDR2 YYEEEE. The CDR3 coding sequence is TGTGCCAGCGCCTACTTGGGTGCCGGCTACACCTTC. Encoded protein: CASAYLGAGYTF. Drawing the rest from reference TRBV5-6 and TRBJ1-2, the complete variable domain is DAGVTQSPTHLIKTRGQQVTLRCSPKSGHDTVSWYQQALGQGPQFIFQYYEEEERQRGNFPDRFSGHQFPNYSSELNVNALLLGDSALYLCASAYLGAGYTFGSGTRLTVV.

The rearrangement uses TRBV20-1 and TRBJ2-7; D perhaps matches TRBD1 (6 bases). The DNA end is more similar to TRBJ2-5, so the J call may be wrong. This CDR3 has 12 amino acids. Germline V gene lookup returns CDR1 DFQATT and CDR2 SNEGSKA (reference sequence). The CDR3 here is CSARPRGQTQYF. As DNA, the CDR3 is TGCAGTGCTAGACCCAGGGGACAGACCCAGTACTTC.

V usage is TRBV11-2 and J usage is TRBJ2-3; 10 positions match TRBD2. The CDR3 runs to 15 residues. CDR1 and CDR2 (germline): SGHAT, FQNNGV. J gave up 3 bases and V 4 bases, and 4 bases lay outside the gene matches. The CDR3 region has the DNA TGTGCCAGCAGCTCGCTAGCGGGGGCGACAGATACGCAGTATTTT. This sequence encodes CASSSLAGATDTQYF. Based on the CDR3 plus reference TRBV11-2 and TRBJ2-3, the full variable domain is EAGVAQSPRYKIIEKRQSVAFWCNPISGHATLYWYQQILGQGPKLLIQFQNNGVVDDSQLPKDRFSAERLKGVDSTLKIQPAKLEDSAVYLCASSSLAGATDTQYFGPGTRLTVL.

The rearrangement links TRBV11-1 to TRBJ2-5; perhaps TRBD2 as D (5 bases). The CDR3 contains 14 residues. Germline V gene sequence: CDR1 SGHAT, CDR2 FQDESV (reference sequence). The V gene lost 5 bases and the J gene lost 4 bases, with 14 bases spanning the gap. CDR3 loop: CASSRTTGRETQYF. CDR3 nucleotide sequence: TGTGCCAGCAGCCGTACGACGGGAAGAGAGACCCAGTACTTC.

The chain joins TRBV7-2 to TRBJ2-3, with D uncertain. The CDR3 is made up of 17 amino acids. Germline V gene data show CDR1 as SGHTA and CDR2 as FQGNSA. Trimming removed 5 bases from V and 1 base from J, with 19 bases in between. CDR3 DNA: TGTGCCAGCAGCACAAACCTAGGCGGCAGACGCACAGATACGCAGTATTTT. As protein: CASSTNLGGRRTDTQYF.

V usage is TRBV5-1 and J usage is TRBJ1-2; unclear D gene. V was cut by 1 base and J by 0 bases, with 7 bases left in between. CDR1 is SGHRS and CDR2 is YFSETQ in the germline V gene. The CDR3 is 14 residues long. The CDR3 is CASSLFATNYGYTF. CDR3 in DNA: TGCGCCAGCAGCTTGTTCGCAACTAACTATGGCTACACCTTC. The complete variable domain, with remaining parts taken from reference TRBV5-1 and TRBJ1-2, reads KAGVTQTPRYLIKTRGQQVTLSCSPISGHRSVSWYQQTPGQGLQFLFEYFSETQRNKGNFPGRFSGRQFSNSRSEMNVSTLELGDSALYLCASSLFATNYGYTFGSGTRLTVV.

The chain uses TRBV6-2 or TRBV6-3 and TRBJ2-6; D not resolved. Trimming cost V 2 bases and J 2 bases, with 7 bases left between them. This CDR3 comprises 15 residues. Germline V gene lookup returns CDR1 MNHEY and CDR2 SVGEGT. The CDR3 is CASSYGRAGANVLTF. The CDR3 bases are TGTGCCAGCAGTTACGGAAGGGCTGGGGCCAACGTCCTGACTTTC.

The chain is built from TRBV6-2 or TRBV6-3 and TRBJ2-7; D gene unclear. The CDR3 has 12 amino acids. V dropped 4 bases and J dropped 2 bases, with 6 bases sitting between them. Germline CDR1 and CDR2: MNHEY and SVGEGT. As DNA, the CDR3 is TGTGCCAGCAGTTCCTATCCCTACGAGCAGTACTTC. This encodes CASSSYPYEQYF.

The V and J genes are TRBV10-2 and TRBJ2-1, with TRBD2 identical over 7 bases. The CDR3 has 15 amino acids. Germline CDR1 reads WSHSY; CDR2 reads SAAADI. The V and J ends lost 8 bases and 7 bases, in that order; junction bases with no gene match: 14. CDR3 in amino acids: CASYSPRRGRNEQFF. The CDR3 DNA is TGCGCCAGCTATTCCCCTCGGCGGGGGAGGAATGAGCAGTTCTTC.

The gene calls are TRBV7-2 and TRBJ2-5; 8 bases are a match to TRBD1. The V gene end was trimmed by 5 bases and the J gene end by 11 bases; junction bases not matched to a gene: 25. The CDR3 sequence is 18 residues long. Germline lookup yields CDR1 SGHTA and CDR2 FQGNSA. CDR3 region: CASSPSYFRTGGFDEQYF. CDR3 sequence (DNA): TGTGCCAGCAGCCCAAGTTATTTTAGAACAGGGGGTTTTGATGAGCAGTACTTC. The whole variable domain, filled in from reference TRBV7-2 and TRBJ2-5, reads GAGVSQSPSNKVTEKGKDVELRCDPISGHTALYWYRQSLGQGLEFLIYFQGNSAPDKSGLPSDRFSAERTGGSVSTLTIQRTQQEDSAVYLCASSPSYFRTGGFDEQYFGPGTRLLVL.

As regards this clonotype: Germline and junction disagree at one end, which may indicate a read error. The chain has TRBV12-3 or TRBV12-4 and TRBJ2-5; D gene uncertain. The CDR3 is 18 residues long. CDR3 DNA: TGTGCCAGCAGTTTACAGTTCAGGAAATCCCATCACCAAGAGACCCAGTATTTC. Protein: CASSLQFRKSHHQETQYF.

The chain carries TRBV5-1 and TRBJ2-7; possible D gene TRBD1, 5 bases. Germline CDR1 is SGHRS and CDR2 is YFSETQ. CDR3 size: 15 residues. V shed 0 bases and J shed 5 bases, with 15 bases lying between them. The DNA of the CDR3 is TGCGCCAGCAGCTTGGAGGGGTTAAGGCGCGACGAGCAGTACTTC. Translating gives CASSLEGLRRDEQYF.

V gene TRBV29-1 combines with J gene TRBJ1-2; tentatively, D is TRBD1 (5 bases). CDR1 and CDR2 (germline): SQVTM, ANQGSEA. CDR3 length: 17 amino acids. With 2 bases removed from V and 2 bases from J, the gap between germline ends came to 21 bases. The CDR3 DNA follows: TGCAGCGTTGAACGGTGGGGACGGGGCGAATCGAACTATGGCTACACCTTC. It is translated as CSVERWGRGESNYGYTF. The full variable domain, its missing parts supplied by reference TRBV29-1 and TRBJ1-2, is SAVISQKPSRDICQRGTSLTIQCQVDSQVTMMFWYRQQPGQSLTLIATANQGSEATYESGFVIDKFPISRPNLTFSTLTVSNMSPEDSSIYLCSVERWGRGESNYGYTFGSGTRLTVV.

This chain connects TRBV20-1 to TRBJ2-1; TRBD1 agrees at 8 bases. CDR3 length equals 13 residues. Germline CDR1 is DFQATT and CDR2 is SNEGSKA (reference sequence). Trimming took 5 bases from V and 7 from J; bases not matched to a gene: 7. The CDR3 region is CSAFGQGNNEQFF. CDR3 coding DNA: TGCAGTGCTTTCGGACAGGGAAATAATGAGCAGTTCTTC.

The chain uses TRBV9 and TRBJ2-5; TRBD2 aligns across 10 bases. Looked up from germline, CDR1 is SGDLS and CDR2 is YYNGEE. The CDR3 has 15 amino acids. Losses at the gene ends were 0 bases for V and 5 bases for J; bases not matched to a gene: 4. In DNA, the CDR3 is TGTGCCAGCAGCGTAGGAGCGGGGGGGCTTGAGACCCAGTACTTC. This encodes CASSVGAGGLETQYF.

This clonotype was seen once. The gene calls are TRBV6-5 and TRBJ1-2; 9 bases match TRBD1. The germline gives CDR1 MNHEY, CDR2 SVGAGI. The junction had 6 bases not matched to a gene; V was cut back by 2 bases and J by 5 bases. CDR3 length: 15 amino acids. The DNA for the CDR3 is TGTGCCAGCAGTTACGTGGGACAGGGAGGTTATGGCTACACCTTC. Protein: CASSYVGQGGYGYTF.

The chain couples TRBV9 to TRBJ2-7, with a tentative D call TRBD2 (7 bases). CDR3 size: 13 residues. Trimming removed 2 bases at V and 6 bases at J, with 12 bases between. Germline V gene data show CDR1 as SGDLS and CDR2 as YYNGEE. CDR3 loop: CASSVTSRGEQYF. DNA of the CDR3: TGTGCCAGCAGCGTGACTAGCAGGGGCGAGCAGTACTTC.

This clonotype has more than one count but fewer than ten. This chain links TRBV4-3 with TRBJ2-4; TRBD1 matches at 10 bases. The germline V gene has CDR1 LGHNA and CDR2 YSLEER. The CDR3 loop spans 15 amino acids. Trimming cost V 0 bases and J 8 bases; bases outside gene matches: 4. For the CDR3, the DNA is TGCGCCAGCAGCCAAGATGGACAGGGGGGAGACATTCAGTACTTC. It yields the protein CASSQDGQGGDIQYF.

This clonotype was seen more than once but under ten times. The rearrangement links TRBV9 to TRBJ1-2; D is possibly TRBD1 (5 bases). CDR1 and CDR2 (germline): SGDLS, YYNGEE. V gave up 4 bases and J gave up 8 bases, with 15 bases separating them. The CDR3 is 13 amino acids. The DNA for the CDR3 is TGTGCCAGCAGCCGGGACCGCACGGAGGGCTACACCTTC. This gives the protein CASSRDRTEGYTF.

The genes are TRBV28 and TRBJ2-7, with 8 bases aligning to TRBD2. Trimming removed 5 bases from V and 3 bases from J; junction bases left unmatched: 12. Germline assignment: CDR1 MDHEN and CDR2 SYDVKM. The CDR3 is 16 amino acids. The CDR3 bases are TGTGCCAGCAGTACCGCGGGGACTAGTACCCTCTACGAGCAGTACTTC. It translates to CASSTAGTSTLYEQYF.

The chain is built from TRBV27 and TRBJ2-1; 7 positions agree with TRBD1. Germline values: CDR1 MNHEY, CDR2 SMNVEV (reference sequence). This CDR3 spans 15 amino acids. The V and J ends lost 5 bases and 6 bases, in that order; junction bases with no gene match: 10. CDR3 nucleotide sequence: TGTGCCAGCAGTAAAAGACAGGGTCGGGGCAATGAGCAGTTCTTC. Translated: CASSKRQGRGNEQFF.

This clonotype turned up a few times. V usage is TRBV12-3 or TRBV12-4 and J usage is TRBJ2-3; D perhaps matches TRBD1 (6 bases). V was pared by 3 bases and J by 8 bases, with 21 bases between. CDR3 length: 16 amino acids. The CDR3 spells CASSFRLASLQGTQYF. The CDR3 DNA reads TGTGCCAGCAGTTTTCGGCTAGCCTCCCTACAGGGTACGCAGTATTTT.

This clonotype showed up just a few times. Written as DNA, the CDR3 is TGCGCCAGCAGCCAAGATAAGGAGCTAGCGGGGGGGCCCAATGAGCAGTTCTTC. Encoded protein: CASSQDKELAGGPNEQFF. This rearrangement joins TRBV4-3 to TRBJ2-1; 12 nucleotides agree with TRBD2. Germline assignment: CDR1 LGHNA and CDR2 YSLEER. The CDR3 sequence is 18 residues long. The V segment lost 0 bases and the J segment 6 bases; nucleotides outside the gene matches: 9.

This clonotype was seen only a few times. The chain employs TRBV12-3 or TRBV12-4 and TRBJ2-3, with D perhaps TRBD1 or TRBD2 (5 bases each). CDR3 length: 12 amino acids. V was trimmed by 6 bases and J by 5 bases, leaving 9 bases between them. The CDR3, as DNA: TGTGCCAGCAGGATGGGGGTAGATACGCAGTATTTT. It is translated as CASRMGVDTQYF.

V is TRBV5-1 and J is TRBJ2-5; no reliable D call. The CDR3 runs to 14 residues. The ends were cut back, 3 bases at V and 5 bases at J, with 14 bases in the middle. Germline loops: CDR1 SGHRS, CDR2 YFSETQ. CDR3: CASSSITIRETQYF. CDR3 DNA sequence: TGCGCCAGCAGCTCTATAACGATCCGGGAGACCCAGTACTTC. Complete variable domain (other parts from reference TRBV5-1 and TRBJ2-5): KAGVTQTPRYLIKTRGQQVTLSCSPISGHRSVSWYQQTPGQGLQFLFEYFSETQRNKGNFPGRFSGRQFSNSRSEMNVSTLELGDSALYLCASSSITIRETQYFGPGTRLLVL.

The CDR3: CSARAGLAGSQETQYF. CDR3 DNA: TGCAGTGCTAGAGCCGGACTAGCGGGGAGCCAAGAGACCCAGTACTTC. The chain has TRBV20-1 and TRBJ2-5, with 12 bases aligning to TRBD2. Losses at the gene ends were 1 base for V and 1 base for J; bases not matched to a gene: 4. This CDR3 is built from 16 residues. Germline CDR1 is DFQATT and CDR2 is SNEGSKA (reference sequence).

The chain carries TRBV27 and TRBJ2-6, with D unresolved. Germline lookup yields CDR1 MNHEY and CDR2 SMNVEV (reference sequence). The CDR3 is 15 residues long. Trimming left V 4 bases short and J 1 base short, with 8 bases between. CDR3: CASSSTASGANVLTF. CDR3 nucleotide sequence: TGTGCCAGCAGTTCTACAGCATCTGGGGCCAACGTCCTGACTTTC.

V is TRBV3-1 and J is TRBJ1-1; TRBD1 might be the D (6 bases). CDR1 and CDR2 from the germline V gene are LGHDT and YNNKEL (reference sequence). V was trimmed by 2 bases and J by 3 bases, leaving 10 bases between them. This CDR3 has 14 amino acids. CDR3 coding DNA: TGTGCCAGCAGCCAAACAGGGTGGGACACTGAAGCTTTCTTT. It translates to CASSQTGWDTEAFF.

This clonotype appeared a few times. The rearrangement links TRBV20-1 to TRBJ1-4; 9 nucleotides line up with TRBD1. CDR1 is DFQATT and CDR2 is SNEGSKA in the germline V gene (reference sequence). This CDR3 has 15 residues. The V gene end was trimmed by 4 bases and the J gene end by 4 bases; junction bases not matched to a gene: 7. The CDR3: CSATKGQGHNEKLFF. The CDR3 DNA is TGCAGTGCTACAAAAGGACAGGGGCATAATGAAAAACTGTTTTTT.